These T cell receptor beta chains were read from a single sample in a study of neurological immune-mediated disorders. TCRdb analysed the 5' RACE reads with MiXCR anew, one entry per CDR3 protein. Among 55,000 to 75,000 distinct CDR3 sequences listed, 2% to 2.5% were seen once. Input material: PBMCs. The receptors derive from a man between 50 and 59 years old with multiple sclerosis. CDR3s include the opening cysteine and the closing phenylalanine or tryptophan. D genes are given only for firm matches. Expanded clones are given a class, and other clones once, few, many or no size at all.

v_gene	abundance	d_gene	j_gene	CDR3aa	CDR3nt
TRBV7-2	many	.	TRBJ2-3	CASSLSDFSDTQYF	TGTGCCAGCAGCTTATCGGACTTCTCGGATACGCAGTATTTT
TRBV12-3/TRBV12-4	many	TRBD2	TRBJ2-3	CASTAGAGGLLGSTDTQYF	TGTGCCAGCACCGCGGGGGCGGGGGGACTACTCGGGAGCACAGATACGCAGTATTTT
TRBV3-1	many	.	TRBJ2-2	CASSREALAANTGELFF	TGTGCCAGCAGCCGAGAGGCTTTAGCGGCGAACACCGGGGAGCTGTTTTTT
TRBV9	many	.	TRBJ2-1	CASSLSGPSYNEQFF	TGTGCCAGCAGCTTATCCGGGCCTTCCTACAATGAGCAGTTCTTC
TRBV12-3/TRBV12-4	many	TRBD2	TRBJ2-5	CASSFGGSGRYQETQYF	TGTGCCAGCAGTTTCGGCGGTAGCGGGCGATACCAAGAGACCCAGTACTTC
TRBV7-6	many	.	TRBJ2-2	CASSARAGSTGELFF	TGTGCCAGCAGCGCCCGGGCAGGGAGCACCGGGGAGCTGTTTTTT
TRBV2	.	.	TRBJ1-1	CASSVQGRGSEAFF	TGTGCCAGCAGTGTTCAGGGGCGCGGGTCTGAAGCTTTCTTT
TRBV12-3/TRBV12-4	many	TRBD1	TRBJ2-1	CASSQGAYNEQFF	TGTGCCAGCAGTCAGGGGGCTTACAATGAGCAGTTCTTC
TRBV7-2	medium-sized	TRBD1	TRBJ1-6	CASSSESETGGRSPLHF	TGTGCCAGCAGCTCAGAATCCGAGACAGGGGGCAGGTCACCCCTCCACTTT
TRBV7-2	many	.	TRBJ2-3	CASSHGTRTDTQYF	TGTGCCAGCAGCCATGGGACTCGCACAGATACGCAGTATTTT
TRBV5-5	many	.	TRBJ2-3	CASSSQTIYTPDTQYF	TGTGCCAGCAGCTCCCAGACTATTTACACACCGGATACGCAGTATTTT
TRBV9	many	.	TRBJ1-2	CASSGLSADRYGYTF	TGTGCCAGCAGCGGGCTAAGCGCAGATAGATATGGCTACACCTTC
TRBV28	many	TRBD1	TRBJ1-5	CASSLLGQGDNQPQHF	TGTGCCAGCAGTTTATTAGGACAGGGGGACAATCAGCCCCAGCATTTT
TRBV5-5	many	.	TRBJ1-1	CASSWENTEAFF	TGTGCCAGCAGCTGGGAGAACACTGAAGCTTTCTTT
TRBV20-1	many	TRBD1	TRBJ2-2	CSAREGGLTGELFF	TGCAGTGCTAGAGAAGGGGGCCTCACCGGGGAGCTGTTTTTT
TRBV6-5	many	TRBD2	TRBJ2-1	CASSSGLAGHNEQFF	TGTGCCAGCAGTTCGGGACTAGCGGGGCACAATGAGCAGTTCTTC
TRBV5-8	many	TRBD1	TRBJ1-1	CASSTGTVPSTEAFF	TGTGCCAGCAGCACTGGGACAGTCCCCAGCACTGAAGCTTTCTTT
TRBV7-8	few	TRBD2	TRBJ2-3	CASSLIAGGTDTKYF	TGTGCCAGCAGCTTAATAGCGGGGGGTACAGATACGAAGTATTTT
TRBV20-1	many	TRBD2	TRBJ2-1	CSAISGTSGFDEQFF	TGCAGTGCTATCTCCGGGACTAGCGGGTTTGATGAGCAGTTCTTC
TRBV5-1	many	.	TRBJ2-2	CANRRDNANTGELFF	TGCGCCAACCGCCGGGACAACGCGAACACCGGGGAGCTGTTTTTT
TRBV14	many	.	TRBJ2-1	CASSRDLVDEQFF	TGTGCCAGCAGCCGGGATCTCGTGGATGAGCAGTTCTTC
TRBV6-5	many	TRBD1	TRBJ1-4	CASSRQGGNEKLFF	TGTGCCAGCAGTAGACAGGGGGGCAATGAAAAACTGTTTTTT
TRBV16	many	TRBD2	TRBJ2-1	CASSPPGGAFEQFF	TGTGCCAGCAGCCCCCCGGGGGGGGCCTTTGAGCAGTTCTTC
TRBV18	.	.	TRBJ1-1	CASSPGMGNTEAFF	TGTGCCAGCTCCCCAGGGATGGGGAACACTGAAGCTTTCTTT
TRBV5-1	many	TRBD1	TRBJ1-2	CASSLGDRIYGYTF	TGCGCCAGCAGCTTGGGGGACAGGATCTATGGCTACACCTTC
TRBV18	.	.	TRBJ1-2	CASSPPQDPYGYTF	TGTGCCAGCTCACCACCGCAGGACCCCTATGGCTACACCTTC
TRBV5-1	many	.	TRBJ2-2	CASSWAGPGSPGELFF	TGCGCCAGCAGCTGGGCTGGTCCCGGGTCCCCCGGGGAGCTGTTTTTT
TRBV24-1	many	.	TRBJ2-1	CATSGVAGTGDNEQFF	TGTGCCACCAGTGGGGTCGCTGGGACTGGTGACAATGAGCAGTTCTTC
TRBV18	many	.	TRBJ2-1	CASSPARGGNEQFF	TGTGCCAGCTCACCGGCCAGGGGGGGCAATGAGCAGTTCTTC
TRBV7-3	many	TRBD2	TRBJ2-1	CASSISGSSYNEQFF	TGTGCCAGCAGCATTAGCGGGAGCTCCTACAATGAGCAGTTCTTC
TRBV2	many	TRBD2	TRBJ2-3	CAIGTSGGDTQYF	TGTGCCATTGGGACTAGCGGGGGGGATACGCAGTATTTT
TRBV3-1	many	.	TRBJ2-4	CASSLVGGAKNIQYF	TGTGCCAGCAGCCTCGTTGGCGGAGCCAAAAACATTCAGTACTTC
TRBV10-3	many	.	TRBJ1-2	CAISEALTLNGYTF	TGTGCCATCAGTGAGGCCCTAACATTGAATGGCTACACCTTC
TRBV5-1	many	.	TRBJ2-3	CASNPERSTDTQYF	TGCGCCAGCAACCCCGAGCGGTCCACAGATACGCAGTATTTT
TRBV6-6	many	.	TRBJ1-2	CASNRGGGNYGYTF	TGTGCCAGCAATCGCGGGGGTGGCAACTATGGCTACACCTTC
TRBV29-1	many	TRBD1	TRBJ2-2	CSVGQQGFTGELFF	TGCAGCGTTGGCCAACAGGGGTTCACCGGGGAGCTGTTTTTT
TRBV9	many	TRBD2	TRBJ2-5	CASSAGLDMRF	TGTGCCAGCAGCGCCGGACTAGATATGCGTTTC
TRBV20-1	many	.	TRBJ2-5	CSARVDTQETQYF	TGCAGTGCTAGAGTCGACACCCAAGAGACCCAGTACTTC
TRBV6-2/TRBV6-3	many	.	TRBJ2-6	CASSLEGSGANVLTF	TGTGCCAGCAGTCTGGAGGGCTCTGGGGCCAACGTCCTGACTTTC
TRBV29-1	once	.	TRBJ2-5	CSVTMGDSQYF	TGCAGCGTTACCATGGGGGATTCCCAGTACTTC
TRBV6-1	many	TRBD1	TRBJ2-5	CASRQRQGGETQYF	TGTGCCAGCAGACAAAGACAGGGTGGGGAGACCCAGTACTTC
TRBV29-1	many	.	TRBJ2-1	CSVGQLVTEQFF	TGCAGCGTCGGACAATTGGTCACTGAGCAGTTCTTC
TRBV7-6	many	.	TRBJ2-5	CASSDSGGPLVPQYF	TGTGCCAGCAGCGACTCCGGGGGCCCTTTAGTTCCCCAGTACTTC
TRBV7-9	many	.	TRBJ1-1	CASSSPEGSSTEAFF	TGTGCCAGCAGCTCACCGGAGGGATCATCCACTGAAGCTTTCTTT
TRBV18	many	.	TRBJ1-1	CASFSTVRNTEAFF	TGTGCCAGCTTCTCGACAGTCCGGAACACTGAAGCTTTCTTT
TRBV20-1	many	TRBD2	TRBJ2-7	CSAVAAGGYEQYF	TGCAGTGCCGTCGCGGCGGGGGGCTACGAGCAGTACTTC
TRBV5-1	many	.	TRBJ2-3	CASTSGLISTDTQYF	TGCGCCAGCACCTCAGGACTGATTAGCACAGATACGCAGTATTTT
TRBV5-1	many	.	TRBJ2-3	CASSDPRGPDTQYF	TGCGCCAGCAGCGACCCGAGAGGGCCAGATACGCAGTATTTT
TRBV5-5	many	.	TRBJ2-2	CASSRDPTGELFF	TGTGCCAGCAGTCGGGACCCCACCGGGGAGCTGTTTTTT
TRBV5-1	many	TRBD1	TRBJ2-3	CASSPQGAADTQYF	TGCGCCAGCAGCCCGCAGGGGGCTGCAGATACGCAGTATTTT
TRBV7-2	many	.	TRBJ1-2	CASSSPAGTYGYTF	TGTGCCAGCAGCTCCCCGGCAGGGACATATGGCTACACCTTC
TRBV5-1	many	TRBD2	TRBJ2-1	CASSVTAGGTYNEQFF	TGCGCCAGCAGCGTCACAGCGGGGGGGACCTACAATGAGCAGTTCTTC
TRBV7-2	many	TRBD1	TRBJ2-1	CASSPTLDRVTRENWQFF	TGTGCCAGCAGCCCAACCCTGGACAGGGTGACACGGGAAAATTGGCAGTTCTTC
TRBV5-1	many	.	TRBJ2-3	CASSLVAGSTDTQYF	TGCGCCAGCAGCTTGGTGGCAGGGAGCACAGATACGCAGTATTTT